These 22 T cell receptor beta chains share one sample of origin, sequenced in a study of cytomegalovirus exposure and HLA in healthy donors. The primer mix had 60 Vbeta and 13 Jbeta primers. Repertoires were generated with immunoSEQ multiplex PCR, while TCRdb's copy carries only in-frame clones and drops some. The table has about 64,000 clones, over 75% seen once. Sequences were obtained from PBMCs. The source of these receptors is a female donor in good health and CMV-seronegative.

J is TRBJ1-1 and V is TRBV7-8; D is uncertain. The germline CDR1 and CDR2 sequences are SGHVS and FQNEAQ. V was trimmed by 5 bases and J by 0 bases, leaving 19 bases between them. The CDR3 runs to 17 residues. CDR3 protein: CASSPVAGTGMNTEAFF. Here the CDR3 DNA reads TGTGCCAGCAGCCCTGTGGCGGGTACCGGAATGAACACTGAAGCTTTCTTT.

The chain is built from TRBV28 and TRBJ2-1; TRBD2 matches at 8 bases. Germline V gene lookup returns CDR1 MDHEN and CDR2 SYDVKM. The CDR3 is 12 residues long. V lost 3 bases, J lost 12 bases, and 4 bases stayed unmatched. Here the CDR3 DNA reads TGTGCCAGCAGTTTGGGAACTAGCGGGCAGTTCTTC. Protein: CASSLGTSGQFF.

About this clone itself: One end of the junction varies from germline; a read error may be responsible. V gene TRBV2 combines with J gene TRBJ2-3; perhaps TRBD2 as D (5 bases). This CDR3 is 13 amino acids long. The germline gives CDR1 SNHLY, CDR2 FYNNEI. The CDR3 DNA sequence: TGTGCCAGCAGTGTCGACTACACATATACGCAGTATTTT. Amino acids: CASSVDYTYTQYF.

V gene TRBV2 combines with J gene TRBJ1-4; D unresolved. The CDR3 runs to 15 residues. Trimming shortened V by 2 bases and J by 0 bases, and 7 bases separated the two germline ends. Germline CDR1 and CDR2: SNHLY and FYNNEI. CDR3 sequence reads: CASSETRSTNEKLFF. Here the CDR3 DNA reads TGTGCCAGCAGTGAAACTAGGTCAACTAATGAAAAACTGTTTTTT.

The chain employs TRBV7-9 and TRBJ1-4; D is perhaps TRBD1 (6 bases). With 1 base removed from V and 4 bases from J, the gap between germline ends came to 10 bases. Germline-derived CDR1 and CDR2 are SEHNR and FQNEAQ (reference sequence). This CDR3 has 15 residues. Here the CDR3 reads CASSLGGGNNEKLFF. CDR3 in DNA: TGTGCCAGCAGCTTAGGAGGGGGAAATAATGAAAAACTGTTTTTT.

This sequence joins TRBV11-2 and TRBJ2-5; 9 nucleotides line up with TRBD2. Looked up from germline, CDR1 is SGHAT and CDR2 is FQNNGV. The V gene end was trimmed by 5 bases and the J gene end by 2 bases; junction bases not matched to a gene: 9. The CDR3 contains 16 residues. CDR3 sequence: CASSQSLAGGQETQYF. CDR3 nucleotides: TGTGCCAGCAGCCAGAGCCTGGCGGGGGGGCAAGAGACCCAGTACTTC.

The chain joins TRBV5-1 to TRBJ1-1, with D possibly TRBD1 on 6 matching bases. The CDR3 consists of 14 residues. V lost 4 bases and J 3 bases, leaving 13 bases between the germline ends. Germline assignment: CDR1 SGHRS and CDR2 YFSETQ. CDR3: CASSTAGADTEAFF. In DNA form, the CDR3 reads TGCGCCAGCAGCACTGCAGGGGCCGACACTGAAGCTTTCTTT.

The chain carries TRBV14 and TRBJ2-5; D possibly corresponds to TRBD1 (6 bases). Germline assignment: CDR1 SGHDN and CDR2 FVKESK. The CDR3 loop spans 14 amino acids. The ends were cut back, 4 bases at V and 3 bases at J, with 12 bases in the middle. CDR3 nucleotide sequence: TGTGCCAGCAGCCCGGGACACCGAAAAGAGACCCAGTACTTC. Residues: CASSPGHRKETQYF.

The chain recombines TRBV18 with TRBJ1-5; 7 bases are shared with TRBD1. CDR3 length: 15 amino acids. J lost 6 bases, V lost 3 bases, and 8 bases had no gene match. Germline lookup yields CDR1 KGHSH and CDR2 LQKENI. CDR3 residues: CASSPEQGVVQPQHF. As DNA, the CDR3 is TGTGCCAGCTCACCGGAGCAGGGGGTCGTTCAGCCCCAGCATTTT.

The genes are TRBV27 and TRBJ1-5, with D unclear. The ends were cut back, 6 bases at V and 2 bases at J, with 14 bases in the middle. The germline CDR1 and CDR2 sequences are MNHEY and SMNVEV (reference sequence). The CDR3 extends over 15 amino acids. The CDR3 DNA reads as TGTGCCAGCAGCGCCGGAGCCGTTGGCAATCAGCCCCAGCATTTT. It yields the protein CASSAGAVGNQPQHF.

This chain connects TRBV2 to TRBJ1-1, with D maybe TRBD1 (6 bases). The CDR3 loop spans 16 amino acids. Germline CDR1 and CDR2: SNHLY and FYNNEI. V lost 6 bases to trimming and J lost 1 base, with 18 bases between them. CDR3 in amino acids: CASSLTGPRGNTEAFF. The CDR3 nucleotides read TGTGCCAGCAGCCTGACAGGACCCAGGGGGAACACTGAAGCTTTCTTT.

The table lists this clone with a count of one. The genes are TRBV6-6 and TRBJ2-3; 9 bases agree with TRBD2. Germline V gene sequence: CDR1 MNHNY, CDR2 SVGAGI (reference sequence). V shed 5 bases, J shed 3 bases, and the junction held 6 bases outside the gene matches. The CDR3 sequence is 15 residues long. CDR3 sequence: CASSPIAGVTDTQYF. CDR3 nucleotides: TGTGCCAGCAGTCCCATAGCGGGGGTTACAGATACGCAGTATTTT.

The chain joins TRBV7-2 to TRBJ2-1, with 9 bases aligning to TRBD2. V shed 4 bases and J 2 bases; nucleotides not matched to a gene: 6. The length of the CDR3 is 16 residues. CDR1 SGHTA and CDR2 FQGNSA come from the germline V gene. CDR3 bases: TGTGCCAGCAGCTCTCTAGCGGGGAGCGCCTACAATGAGCAGTTCTTC. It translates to CASSSLAGSAYNEQFF.

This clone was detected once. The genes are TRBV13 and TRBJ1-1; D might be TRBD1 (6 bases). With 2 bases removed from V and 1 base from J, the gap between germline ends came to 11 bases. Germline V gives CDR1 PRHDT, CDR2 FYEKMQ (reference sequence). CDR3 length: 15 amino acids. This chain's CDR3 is CASSLSGAGNTEAFF. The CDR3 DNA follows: TGTGCCAGCAGCTTATCAGGGGCGGGGAACACTGAAGCTTTCTTT.

The CDR3 loop is CSVEEQNTGELFF. CDR3 DNA sequence: TGCAGCGTTGAAGAACAGAACACCGGGGAGCTGTTTTTT. This chain links TRBV29-1 with TRBJ2-2; D not certain. Germline V gives CDR1 SQVTM, CDR2 ANQGSEA. This CDR3 region has 13 residues. V dropped 0 bases and J dropped 1 base, with 3 bases sitting between them.

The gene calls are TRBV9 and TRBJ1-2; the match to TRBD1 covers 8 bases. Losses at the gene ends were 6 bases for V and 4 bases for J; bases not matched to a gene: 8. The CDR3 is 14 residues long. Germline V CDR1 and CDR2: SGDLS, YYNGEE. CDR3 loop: CASTMGQATYGYTF. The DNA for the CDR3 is TGTGCCAGCACCATGGGACAGGCTACCTATGGCTACACCTTC. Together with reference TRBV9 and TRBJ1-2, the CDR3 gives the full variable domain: DSGVTQTPKHLITATGQRVTLRCSPRSGDLSVYWYQQSLDQGLQFLIQYYNGEERAKGNILERFSAQQFPDLHSELNLSSLELGDSALYFCASTMGQATYGYTFGSGTRLTVV.

This chain's CDR3 is CASSLGGGAWTGELFF. The CDR3 DNA sequence: TGTGCCAGCAGCTTAGGAGGGGGCGCTTGGACCGGGGAGCTGTTTTTT. The chain has TRBV7-6 and TRBJ2-2; 7 bases map to TRBD1. Looked up from germline, CDR1 is SGHVS and CDR2 is FNYEAQ. With V trimmed by 1 base and J by 5 bases, 7 bases remained unmatched. The CDR3 is 16 amino acids.

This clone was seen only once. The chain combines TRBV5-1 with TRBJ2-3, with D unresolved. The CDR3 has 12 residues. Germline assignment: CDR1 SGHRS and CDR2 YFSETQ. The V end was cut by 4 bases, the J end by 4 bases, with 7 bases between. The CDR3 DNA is TGCGCCAGCAGCCCTGTCGCAGATACGCAGTATTTT. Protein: CASSPVADTQYF.

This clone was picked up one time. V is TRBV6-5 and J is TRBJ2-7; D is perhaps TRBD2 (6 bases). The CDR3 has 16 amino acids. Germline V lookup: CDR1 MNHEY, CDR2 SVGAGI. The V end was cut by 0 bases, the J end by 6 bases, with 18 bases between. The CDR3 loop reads CASSYSLPAGTSEQYF. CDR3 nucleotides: TGTGCCAGCAGTTACTCGCTCCCCGCGGGGACCTCCGAGCAGTACTTC.

CDR3 region: CASSLLARVHDEQFF. DNA for the CDR3: TGCGCCAGCAGCTTACTAGCGCGAGTACACGATGAGCAGTTCTTC. The rearrangement joins TRBV5-1 to TRBJ2-1, with 7 positions matching TRBD2. CDR3 length equals 15 residues. The junction had 10 bases not matched to a gene; V was cut back by 2 bases and J by 8 bases. Germline lookup yields CDR1 SGHRS and CDR2 YFSETQ.

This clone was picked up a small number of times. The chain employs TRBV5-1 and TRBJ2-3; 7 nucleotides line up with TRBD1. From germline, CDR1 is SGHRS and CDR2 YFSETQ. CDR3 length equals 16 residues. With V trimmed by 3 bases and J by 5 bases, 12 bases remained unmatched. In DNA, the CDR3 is TGCGCCAGCAGCTCCGGGACAGTAAGTGTGGGAGATACGCAGTATTTT. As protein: CASSSGTVSVGDTQYF.

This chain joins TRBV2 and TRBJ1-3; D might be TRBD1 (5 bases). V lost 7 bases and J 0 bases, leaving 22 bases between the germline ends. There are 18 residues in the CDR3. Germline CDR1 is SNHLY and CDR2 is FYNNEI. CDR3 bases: TGTGCCAGCATCGGACCCCCGCAGGGCATCATCTCTGGAAACACCATATATTTT. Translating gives CASIGPPQGIISGNTIYF.